This paragraph covers one T cell receptor beta chain sequence. The table came from immunoSEQ multiplex PCR; TCRdb's copy has only in-frame clones and leaves some out. The sample includes about 120,000 clones, around 87% of them seen just once. The data originate from a study of control samples from healthy donors and cancer patients. The length of the CDR3 is 15 residues. V dropped 0 bases and J dropped 2 bases, with 11 bases sitting between them. The germline gives CDR1 MNHEY, CDR2 SVGAGI. The chain joins TRBV6-5 to TRBJ2-7; tentatively, D is TRBD2 (6 bases). The sample taken for sequencing was blood. The sequence came from a man in his 60s in good health. The CDR3 protein is CASSYSNGGPYEQYF. The CDR3 nucleotides are TGTGCCAGCAGTTACTCGAACGGGGGACCCTACGAGCAGTACTTC.